These 28 T cell receptor beta chains were sequenced from one sample in a study of T cells in women clearing cervical HPV infection. The protocol was immunoSEQ multiplex PCR, while the TCRdb copy is restricted to in-frame clones and leaves out a portion. The sample shows approximately 15,000 clones, and roughly 20% sits with its ten largest clones. Sequencing was done on a sample of blood buffy coat. Receptors were obtained from a woman between 18 and 75 years old with a cervical HPV16 infection that either progressed to CIN3+ or cleared (not recorded which).

A note on this clone: The read ends 3 residues before the CDR3 terminus; that terminus is restored from the germline J gene. The chain couples TRBV30 to TRBJ2-2, with D unresolved. This CDR3 is built from 14 residues. In germline, CDR1 is GTSNPN, CDR2 SVGIG (reference sequence). The CDR3 DNA, read in part, is TGTGCCTGGAGTGTGCAGCCAACTAATGAAAAG. This gives the protein CAWSVQPTNEK. The entire CDR3 protein is CAWSVQPTNEKLFF. Full variable domain (outside the CDR3, taken from reference TRBV30 and TRBJ2-2): SQTIHQWPATLVQPVGSPLSLECTVEGTSNPNLYWYRQAAGRGLQLLFYSVGIGQISSEVPQNLSASRPQDRQFILSSKKLLLSDSGFYLCAWSVQPTNEKLFFGEGSRLTVL.

In the case of this clone: The read terminates 3 residues before the CDR3 end, so the remaining end is supplied by the germline J gene. The chain employs TRBV2 and TRBJ1-2; D perhaps matches TRBD1 (5 bases). This CDR3 spans 15 amino acids. Germline values: CDR1 SNHLY, CDR2 FYNNEI. This chain's CDR3 is CASRVGWGDSYDYTF. CDR3 bases read: TGTGCCAGCAGGGTGGGGTGGGGGGACTCCTACGAC.

With regard to this clone: With the read ending 3 residues before the CDR3 end, the germline J gene is used to fill in that end. J is TRBJ1-6 and V is TRBV20-1, with TRBD1 matching 7 bases. The CDR3 is made up of 15 amino acids. J lost 6 bases, V lost 4 bases, and 9 bases had no gene match. Germline CDR1 is DFQATT and CDR2 is SNEGSKA (reference sequence). CDR3 bases read: TGCAGTGCTAAATTGGAGGGGGCGATTAATTCACCC. Translating gives CSAKLEGAINSP. The full-length CDR3 reads as CSAKLEGAINSPLHF.

On this clone: The sequenced fragment ends 3 residues before the CDR3 boundary, so the rest is inferred from the germline J gene. The chain recombines TRBV5-6 with TRBJ1-1; 9 positions agree with TRBD1. The V gene end was trimmed by 4 bases and the J gene end by 4 bases; junction bases not matched to a gene: 8. Germline V gene data show CDR1 as SGHDT and CDR2 as YYEEEE. The CDR3 contains 15 residues. This CDR3 reads CASSPDRGWGTEAFF. The CDR3 bases that were read are TGTGCCAGCAGCCCGGACAGGGGTTGGGGCACTGAA.

The CDR3 bases that were read are TGTGCCAGCTCTCGACCGGGGGGCCTAGAGACC. This translates into CASSRPGGLET. The whole CDR3 sequence reads CASSRPGGLETQYF. V is TRBV18 and J is TRBJ2-5; D is possibly TRBD2 (7 bases). Sequencing ends 3 residues short of the CDR3 end; the germline J gene provides the rest. CDR1 and CDR2 (germline): KGHSH, LQKENI. The CDR3 is 14 amino acids. The germline V and J ends were trimmed by 6 bases and 4 bases, with 15 bases remaining between them.

Note on this clone: The CDR3 extends 3 residues past the end of the read, so its final part is completed from the germline J gene. J is TRBJ2-5 and V is TRBV29-1, with D perhaps TRBD2 (6 bases). The CDR3 extends over 14 amino acids. The germline V and J ends were trimmed by 5 bases and 5 bases, with 18 bases remaining between them. Per the germline V gene, CDR1 is SQVTM and CDR2 is ANQGSEA. CDR3 DNA (partial): TGCAGCGTTCCTCGGGACTCCGGGTCGGAGACC. This encodes CSVPRDSGSET. The whole CDR3 region reads CSVPRDSGSETQYF.

A word on this clone: Read data end 3 residues before the CDR3 end; the end is taken from the germline J gene. This chain joins TRBV18 and TRBJ2-3; D possibly corresponds to TRBD1 (7 bases). The CDR3 totals 15 residues. Germline-derived CDR1 and CDR2 are KGHSH and LQKENI. CDR3 sequence: CASSDQYQGGQPQYF. The DNA read from the CDR3 is TGTGCCAGCTCGGACCAGTATCAGGGGGGTCAGCCG.

Regarding this clone: The CDR3 goes on 3 residues after the read ends, and that part is filled in from the germline J gene. The V gene is TRBV19, the J gene TRBJ2-5; 7 nucleotides agree with TRBD1. This CDR3 has 15 residues. V trimming: 6 bases; J trimming: 1 base; junction bases outside the gene matches: 8. The germline V gene has CDR1 LNHDA and CDR2 SQIVND (reference sequence). This CDR3 reads CASRHPGTAQETQYF. CDR3 bases read: TGTGCCAGTAGACATCCCGGGACAGCCCAAGAGACC.

As regards this clone: Coverage ceases 3 residues before the CDR3 finishes, and the germline J gene fills in the end. V usage is TRBV2 and J usage is TRBJ2-3; 7 bases agree with TRBD2. Per germline, CDR1 SNHLY and CDR2 FYNNEI. The CDR3 runs 13 residues. The CDR3 protein is CASTPDLRETQYF. CDR3 DNA, as far as it was read: TGTGCCAGCACCCCGGACTTGCGGGAGACG.

A remark on this clone: Read sequence stops 3 residues before the CDR3 end, and the germline J gene provides the missing end. The identical CDR3 is also encoded by other nucleotide sequences in the sample. The V and J genes are TRBV7-9 and TRBJ1-1; the D gene is possibly TRBD1 (6 bases). This CDR3 contains 13 residues. CDR1 is SEHNR and CDR2 is FQNEAQ in the germline V gene (reference sequence). The covered CDR3 bases are TGTGCCAGCAGCTTATCAGGGGCGGAGACC. As protein: CASSLSGAET. The full-length CDR3 reads as CASSLSGAETAFF.

As to this clone: The read gets to within 3 residues of the CDR3 end, and the germline J gene fills in the rest. This chain connects TRBV6-2 or TRBV6-3 to TRBJ1-2; D ambiguous. Germline CDR1 MNHEY, CDR2 SVGEGT. The CDR3 sequence is 12 residues long. The covered CDR3 bases are TGTGCCAGCAGTCCTCAGGATAATGAC. This gives the protein CASSPQDND. The whole CDR3 protein is CASSPQDNDYTF.

Concerning this clone itself: Sequencing ends 3 residues short of the CDR3 end; the germline J gene provides the rest. V and J are TRBV2 and TRBJ1-5; a weak D match, TRBD1 (6 bases). This CDR3 has 16 amino acids. Germline CDR1 and CDR2: SNHLY and FYNNEI. The V end lost 2 bases, the J end lost 6 bases, and 17 bases lay between the germline ends. The CDR3 sequence: CASSETGGRDGQPQHF. The DNA read from the CDR3 is TGTGCCAGCAGTGAAACGGGGGGCAGGGATGGTCAGCCC.

As for this clone: The CDR3 extends 3 residues past the end of the read, so its final part is completed from the germline J gene. The chain uses TRBV28 and TRBJ1-6; no reliable D call. Per germline, CDR1 MDHEN and CDR2 SYDVKM. Trimming removed 6 bases from V and 9 bases from J, with 9 bases in between. The CDR3 covers 12 residues. CDR3 residues: CASSSTRSPLHF. CDR3 DNA, as far as it was read: TGTGCCAGCAGCTCTACCCGTTCACCC.

Of note for this clone: The read finishes 3 residues shy of the CDR3 end, and the germline J gene is used to complete it. This chain joins TRBV19 and TRBJ2-3; D might be TRBD1 (5 bases). The CDR3 is 15 residues long. Germline CDR1 LNHDA, CDR2 SQIVND (reference sequence). The sequenced CDR3 bases are TGTGCCAGTAGTATAGCAGTACAGGTCAATCAGCCG. Protein product: CASSIAVQVNQP. The whole CDR3 is CASSIAVQVNQPQYF.

Notes on this clone: One end of the junction is discordant with germline, which a read error may explain. The read ends 3 residues before the CDR3 terminus; that terminus is restored from the germline J gene. This specimen includes other DNA sequences encoding the same CDR3. This chain links TRBV7-6 with TRBJ1-3; 8 nucleotides line up with TRBD1. Germline-derived CDR1 and CDR2 are SGHVS and FNYEAQ. The CDR3 runs 15 residues. Partial CDR3 DNA: TGTGCCAGCAGCTTTGGACAGGGTGCTGGAAACACT. Translated, it gives CASSFGQGAGNT. The CDR3 in its entirety is CASSFGQGAGNTIYF.

Remarks on this clone: The junction shows a germline mismatch at one end, possibly a read error. The sequenced fragment ends 3 residues before the CDR3 boundary, so the rest is inferred from the germline J gene. J is TRBJ1-1 and V is TRBV5-1; no definite D call. Per germline, CDR1 SGHRS and CDR2 YFSETQ. This CDR3 comprises 12 residues. CDR3 sequence: CASSSRPTGAFF. The covered CDR3 bases are TGCGCCAGCAGCTCCCGCCCCACTGGA.

Comment on this clone: The CDR3 goes on 3 residues after the read ends, and that part is filled in from the germline J gene. The chain combines TRBV7-8 with TRBJ1-5, with 7 bases lining up with TRBD1. CDR3 length equals 15 residues. Germline CDR1 SGHVS, CDR2 FQNEAQ. V shed 5 bases and J 2 bases; nucleotides not matched to a gene: 6. The CDR3 here is CASSPYRGRNQPQHF. Partial CDR3 DNA: TGTGCCAGCAGCCCTTACAGGGGTCGCAATCAGCCC.

Comment on this clone: From the germline J gene comes the end of the CDR3, since the read stops 3 residues before it. This sequence joins TRBV4-1 and TRBJ2-5, with 12 bases identical to TRBD2. The CDR3 loop spans 16 amino acids. After removal of 1 base from V and 4 bases from J, the junction contained 4 bases not matched to a gene. CDR1 and CDR2 from the germline V gene are MGHRA and YSYEKL. The DNA read from the CDR3 is TGCGCCAGCAGCCAAGCCGAACTAGCGGGGGGAGAGACC. Residues: CASSQAELAGGET. The full CDR3 reads CASSQAELAGGETQYF.

This chain's CDR3 is CASSSGTRPNEQFF. Partial CDR3 DNA: TGTGCCAGCAGCTCCGGGACTAGACCCAATGAG. The V call is TRBV28, the J call TRBJ2-1; 8 nucleotides agree with TRBD2. With the read ending 3 residues before the CDR3 end, the germline J gene is used to fill in that end. V lost 6 bases and J lost 6; bases outside the gene matches: 7. Germline V gene data show CDR1 as MDHEN and CDR2 as SYDVKM. The CDR3 extends over 14 amino acids.

Points on this clone: The CDR3 end is not reached by the read, which stops 3 residues before it; the germline J gene fills it in. This rearrangement joins TRBV19 to TRBJ1-2, with 8 bases identical to TRBD1. V gave up 4 bases and J gave up 3 bases; unmatched junction bases: 7. This CDR3 region has 15 residues. CDR1 and CDR2 (germline): LNHDA, SQIVND (reference sequence). CDR3 protein: CASSTVGQADYGYTF. The covered CDR3 bases are TGTGCCAGTAGTACCGTGGGACAGGCTGACTATGGC.

A remark on this clone: The sequence runs out 3 residues before the end of the CDR3; the remainder is reconstructed from the germline J gene. The gene calls are TRBV6-4 and TRBJ1-1, with 9 bases matching TRBD1. V trimming: 6 bases; J trimming: 3 bases; junction bases outside the gene matches: 5. The CDR3 length is 14 residues. Germline assignment: CDR1 MRHNA and CDR2 SNTAGT. CDR3 sequence: CASRGQGWDTEAFF. The CDR3 bases that were read are TGTGCCAGCAGAGGACAGGGGTGGGACACTGAA.

A note on this clone: The read stops 3 residues short of the end of the CDR3; the missing end is completed from the germline J gene. This chain connects TRBV18 to TRBJ2-1, with TRBD1 matching 10 bases. V trimming: 5 bases; J trimming: 4 bases; junction bases outside the gene matches: 5. The germline gives CDR1 KGHSH, CDR2 LQKENI. The CDR3 runs 15 residues. Partial CDR3 DNA: TGTGCCAGCTCAGAGGGGACAGGGGAGTACAATGAG. Translation: CASSEGTGEYNE. The complete CDR3 protein is CASSEGTGEYNEQFF.

Concerning this clone: The read ends 3 residues early relative to the CDR3; the germline J gene fills the gap. The chain is built from TRBV18 and TRBJ1-2, with D perhaps TRBD1 (5 bases). CDR1 KGHSH and CDR2 LQKENI come from the germline V gene. This CDR3 spans 14 amino acids. The covered CDR3 bases are TGTGCCAGCTCATTTTGGGAAGGGGTCGGTGAC. It codes for CASSFWEGVGD. The CDR3, in full, reads CASSFWEGVGDYTF.

As to this clone: The sequence runs out 3 residues before the end of the CDR3; the remainder is reconstructed from the germline J gene. V is TRBV10-1 and J is TRBJ2-7; D perhaps matches TRBD2 (5 bases). The CDR3 length is 14 residues. Trimming cost V 6 bases and J 5 bases, with 17 bases left between them. Germline loops: CDR1 WNHNN, CDR2 SYGVQD (reference sequence). Partial CDR3 DNA: TGCGCCAGCAGCCACCGGGGAAAGGACGACGAG. It specifies CASSHRGKDDE. The full CDR3 protein reads CASSHRGKDDEQYF.

Worth noting for this clone: With the read ending 3 residues before the CDR3 end, the germline J gene is used to fill in that end. The genes are TRBV18 and TRBJ2-2; 7 positions match TRBD1. The CDR3 runs to 15 residues. Germline lookup yields CDR1 KGHSH and CDR2 LQKENI. The CDR3 is CASSPLGTVNEKLFF. CDR3 bases read: TGTGCCAGCTCACCACTCGGGACAGTTAATGAAAAG.

Comment on this clone: The sequence runs out 3 residues before the end of the CDR3; the remainder is reconstructed from the germline J gene. The gene calls are TRBV11-2 and TRBJ1-3; D not resolved. The CDR3 is 15 residues long. With 0 bases removed from V and 0 bases from J, the gap between germline ends came to 6 bases. CDR1 and CDR2 from the germline V gene are SGHAT and FQNNGV. The CDR3 region is CASSLDRFSGNTIYF. The CDR3 bases that were read are TGTGCCAGCAGCTTAGACAGGTTCTCTGGAAACACC.

CDR3 DNA, as far as it was read: TGCAGCGGGCGGGGTAGCGGGGGGATTAACTACAATGAG. Its translation: CSGRGSGGINYNE. The full CDR3 sequence reads CSGRGSGGINYNEYTF. The V and J genes are TRBV29-1 and TRBJ1-2; D possibly corresponds to TRBD1 (5 bases). The read terminates 3 residues ahead of where the CDR3 ends, so the germline J gene completes it. The CDR3 has 16 residues. Germline loops: CDR1 SQVTM, CDR2 ANQGSEA.

A word on this clone: Read coverage stops 3 residues before the CDR3 terminus; the germline J gene supplies the remainder. The gene calls are TRBV13 and TRBJ1-2, with a possible D match to TRBD1 (6 bases). V was clipped by 5 bases and J by 4 bases, with 20 bases between them. This CDR3 is 16 amino acids long. Germline V gene sequence: CDR1 PRHDT, CDR2 FYEKMQ (reference sequence). Here the CDR3 reads CASSNIGTSPIYGYTF. The DNA read from the CDR3 is TGTGCCAGCAGCAATATTGGGACATCCCCAATCTATGGC.